The next 15 T cell receptor beta chains were all read from a single sample in a study of vaccination effects on CD4 cells after COVID-19. ViraFEST used viral peptide pools to expand antigen-specific CD4+ T cells before sequencing. CD4+ T cell isolation took place after about nine days of culture. Two-dose BNT162b2 or mRNA-1273 vaccination was given to participants. Their specific antigens are unknown. Data came from immunoSEQ multiplex PCR; TCRdb stores just in-frame clones and leaves some out. Of more than 25,000 clones listed, roughly 77% were seen once; the top ten hold more than 12%. Sample: CD4+ T cells from PBMCs cultured with HCoV-229E spike peptides, taken after COVID-19 vaccination. The receptors were gathered from a human donor who received a COVID-19 vaccine.

J is TRBJ2-5 and V is TRBV3-1 (or the pseudogene TRBV3-2); 8 nucleotides align to TRBD2. CDR1 is LGHDT and CDR2 is YNNKEL in the germline V gene (reference sequence). V was clipped by 2 bases and J by 2 bases; unmatched bases: 7. The CDR3 is made up of 16 amino acids. CDR3 residues: CASSQLYVAGQETQYF. Written as DNA, the CDR3 is TGTGCCAGCAGCCAACTATACGTAGCGGGACAAGAGACCCAGTACTTC.

This sequence joins TRBV7-5 and TRBJ1-6; the table's D call of TRBD1 was not tested on the DNA. TRBV7-5 is assigned pseudogene status. This CDR3 comprises 17 residues. Here the CDR3 DNA reads TGTGCCAGAAGCCCCCAGACAGGGGGCGTCGAGAATTCACCCCTCCACTTT. This encodes CARSPQTGGVENSPLHF.

The chain couples TRBV2 to TRBJ1-1; D is unresolved. Germline lookup yields CDR1 SNHLY and CDR2 FYNNEI. The V end was cut by 4 bases, the J end by 0 bases, with 9 bases between. The CDR3 runs 14 residues. CDR3 amino acids: CASSGPAMNTEAFF. As DNA, the CDR3 is TGTGCCAGCAGTGGCCCAGCCATGAACACTGAAGCTTTCTTT. The full variable domain, its missing parts supplied by reference TRBV2 and TRBJ1-1, is EPEVTQTPSHQVTQMGQEVILRCVPISNHLYFYWYRQILGQKVEFLVSFYNNEISEKSEIFDDQFSVERPDGSNFTLKIRSTKLEDSAMYFCASSGPAMNTEAFFGQGTRLTVV.

V gene TRBV3-1 (or the pseudogene TRBV3-2) combines with J gene TRBJ2-2; 12 bases agree with TRBD2. Germline CDR1 and CDR2: LGHDT and YNNKEL (reference sequence). The J segment lost 7 bases and the V segment lost 4 bases, leaving 4 bases of the junction unmatched. This CDR3 is 15 amino acids long. CDR3: CASSPSGGAVGELFF. CDR3 in DNA: TGTGCCAGCAGCCCTAGCGGGGGGGCGGTCGGGGAGCTGTTTTTT.

The V call is TRBV19, the J call TRBJ1-1; no definite D call. Germline lookup yields CDR1 LNHDA and CDR2 SQIVND (reference sequence). The CDR3 consists of 13 residues. V gave up 7 bases and J gave up 1 base, with 10 bases separating them. The CDR3 spells CASKKLGNTEAFF. In nucleotides, the CDR3 is TGTGCCAGTAAAAAATTGGGGAACACTGAAGCTTTCTTT. Supplemented by reference TRBV19 and TRBJ1-1, the full variable domain reads DGGITQSPKYLFRKEGQNVTLSCEQNLNHDAMYWYRQDPGQGLRLIYYSQIVNDFQKGDIAEGYSVSREKKESFPLTVTSAQKNPTAFYLCASKKLGNTEAFFGQGTRLTVV.

This clone was detected once. V usage is TRBV6-5 and J usage is TRBJ1-3, with D unresolved. This CDR3 region has 14 residues. The V gene's germline CDR1 is MNHEY and CDR2 SVGAGI. The V end lost 2 bases, the J end lost 1 base, and 6 bases lay between the germline ends. The CDR3 sequence is CASSYRRSGNTIYF. Here the CDR3 DNA reads TGTGCCAGCAGTTACAGACGGTCTGGAAACACCATATATTTT.

This chain connects TRBV4-2 to TRBJ2-1, with a possible D match to TRBD2 (6 bases). The CDR3 length is 16 residues. Trimming took off 2 bases at V and 4 bases at J, with 15 bases between the two ends. Germline V lookup: CDR1 LGHNA, CDR2 YNFKEQ. The CDR3 is CASSQRLASPYNEQFF. In DNA form, the CDR3 reads TGTGCCAGCAGCCAACGTCTAGCGTCCCCTTACAATGAGCAGTTCTTC.

The genes are TRBV6-1 and TRBJ2-5; 9 nucleotides align to TRBD1. Trimming at V came to 1 base and at J to 6 bases, leaving 6 bases not matched to a gene. Germline CDR1 and CDR2: MNHNS and SASEGT. The CDR3 length is 15 residues. The CDR3: CASSEVGTGLQTQYF. CDR3 nucleotide sequence: TGTGCCAGCAGTGAAGTAGGGACAGGGCTGCAGACCCAGTACTTC.

Notes on this clone: This specimen includes other DNA sequences encoding the same CDR3. The rearrangement uses TRBV18 and TRBJ1-2; D ambiguous. This CDR3 comprises 13 residues. Trimming shortened V by 3 bases and J by 4 bases, and 9 bases separated the two germline ends. CDR1 and CDR2 (germline): KGHSH, LQKENI. The CDR3 DNA reads TGTGCCAGCTCACCCGACGGACGCTATGGCTACACCTTC. This codes for CASSPDGRYGYTF. Complete variable domain (other parts from reference TRBV18 and TRBJ1-2): NAGVMQNPRHLVRRRGQEARLRCSPMKGHSHVYWYRQLPEEGLKFMVYLQKENIIDESGMPKERFSAEFPKEGPSILRIQQVVRGDSAAYFCASSPDGRYGYTFGSGTRLTVV.

The chain couples TRBV12-3 or TRBV12-4 to TRBJ1-6; no reliable D call. Trimming removed 5 bases at V and 8 bases at J, with 10 bases between. The CDR3 runs to 13 residues. This chain's CDR3 is CASSAETDSPLHF. DNA for the CDR3: TGTGCCAGCAGTGCAGAGACCGATTCACCCCTCCACTTT.

This chain connects TRBV11-3 to TRBJ2-5; 10 bases are shared with TRBD1. The germline CDR1 and CDR2 sequences are SGHNT and YENEEA. CDR3 length: 15 residues. After removal of 5 bases from V and 2 bases from J, the junction contained 5 bases not matched to a gene. CDR3 residues: CASSLGQGVQETQYF. CDR3 sequence (DNA): TGTGCCAGCAGCCTTGGACAGGGGGTGCAAGAGACCCAGTACTTC.

The chain is built from TRBV27 and TRBJ2-3; 7 nucleotides agree with TRBD2. The ends lost 2 bases at V and 8 bases at J; junction bases unmatched: 7. CDR1 MNHEY and CDR2 SMNVEV come from the germline V gene (reference sequence). CDR3 length: 14 residues. The CDR3 spells CASSLMASGGTQYF. CDR3 bases: TGTGCCAGCAGTTTAATGGCTAGCGGAGGTACGCAGTATTTT.

The chain recombines TRBV3-1 (or the pseudogene TRBV3-2) with TRBJ2-3; D is unresolved. The germline V and J ends were trimmed by 7 bases and 0 bases, with 17 bases remaining between them. Germline CDR1 and CDR2: LGHDT and YNNKEL (reference sequence). This CDR3 contains 16 residues. The DNA of the CDR3 is TGTGCCAGCACCCTCGGTGGCTCAATTAGCACAGATACGCAGTATTTT. Amino acids: CASTLGGSISTDTQYF.

The chain links TRBV10-3 to TRBJ2-3; 12 bases are shared with TRBD2. The germline gives CDR1 ENHRY, CDR2 SYGVKD. This CDR3 has 19 amino acids. V trimming: 1 base; J trimming: 4 bases; junction bases outside the gene matches: 12. CDR3 in amino acids: CAISELGLAGGPPSDTQYF. Here the CDR3 DNA reads TGTGCCATCAGTGAGTTAGGGCTAGCGGGGGGGCCGCCGTCAGATACGCAGTATTTT.

This clone was picked up one time. The rearrangement joins TRBV25-1 to TRBJ1-2; tentative D call: TRBD1 (6 bases). Germline V gene data show CDR1 as MGHDK and CDR2 as SYGVNS. V gave up 1 base and J gave up 1 base, with 13 bases separating them. This CDR3 has 16 residues. The CDR3 loop reads CASSESRTEINYGYTF. The CDR3 DNA reads as TGTGCCAGCAGTGAATCTCGGACAGAAATTAACTATGGCTACACCTTC.